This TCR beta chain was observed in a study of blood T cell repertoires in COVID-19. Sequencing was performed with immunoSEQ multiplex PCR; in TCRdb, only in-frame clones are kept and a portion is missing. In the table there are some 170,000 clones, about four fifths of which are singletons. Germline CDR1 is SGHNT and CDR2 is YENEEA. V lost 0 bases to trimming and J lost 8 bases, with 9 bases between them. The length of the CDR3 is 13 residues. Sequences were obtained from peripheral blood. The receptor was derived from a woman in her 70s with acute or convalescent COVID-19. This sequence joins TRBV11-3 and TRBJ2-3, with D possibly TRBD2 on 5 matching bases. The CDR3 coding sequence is TGTGCCAGCAGCTTAGATCCCGGAGGTACGCAGTATTTT. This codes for CASSLDPGGTQYF.